The text below deals with one T cell receptor beta chain. Its target is not known. V lost 5 bases and J lost 4, with 10 bases in between. The CDR3 is 13 residues long. Per the germline V gene, CDR1 is SGHTA and CDR2 is FQGNSA. The data originate from a study of OX40 agonist ivuxolimab in advanced cancers. Whole-study results and caveats: The study observed clonal expansion of CD4+ and CD8+ blood T cells by week 6 at 0.1 to 3.0 mg/kg.

TCRdb's table, derived via immunoSEQ multiplex PCR, lists solely in-frame clones and lacks some. The data show 55,000 to 85,000 clones, approximately 83% seen once. This receptor was identified in an adult with an advanced solid tumor such as melanoma, head and neck, liver or kidney cancer. This chain uses TRBV7-2 with TRBJ2-3; D unresolved. This sample comprised CD4+ or CD8+ T cells sorted from blood, obtained in a trial of the OX40 agonist ivuxolimab. This CDR3 reads CASSLPPADTQYF. CDR3 nucleotides: TGTGCCAGCAGCCTACCTCCAGCAGATACGCAGTATTTT.